The T cell receptor (beta chain) described here comes from a study of metastatic and nonmetastatic thyroid tumors. The overall study: Across blood and tumor or nodule tissue, repertoires from malignant and benign thyroid patients were compared with one another.

Many counts were recorded for this clone. Antigen: not known. All patients reached thyroid surgery having received no treatment beforehand. Authors' analysis steps: A papillary thyroid cancer distant-metastasis classifier was built from CDR3 differences across clinicopathological groups. Using MiXCR, TCRdb reanalyzed the PCR reads. For this entry, the V and J calls and clone size follow TCRdb and not the study's own pipeline. This sample has around 35,000 clones, with 17% found just once. This CDR3 is built from 14 residues. Germline V gene sequence: CDR1 SGHDT, CDR2 YYEEEE. V shed 1 base and J shed 2 bases, with 9 bases lying between them. Overall study results and limits: It was reportedly found that TCR beta diversity was significantly higher in malignant thyroid tumors than in benign nodules, a difference seen in both blood and tumor samples.

The receptor's source is a male donor with papillary thyroid cancer or a benign thyroid nodule (not recorded which). Some clones in this sample may be carry-over from other donors' samples. The sample taken for sequencing was blood. The rearrangement joins TRBV5-6 to TRBJ1-2; the D gene is possibly TRBD1 (5 bases). The CDR3 loop reads CASSLTGRNYGYTF. The CDR3 DNA is TGTGCCAGCAGCTTGACGGGACGAAACTATGGCTACACCTTC.